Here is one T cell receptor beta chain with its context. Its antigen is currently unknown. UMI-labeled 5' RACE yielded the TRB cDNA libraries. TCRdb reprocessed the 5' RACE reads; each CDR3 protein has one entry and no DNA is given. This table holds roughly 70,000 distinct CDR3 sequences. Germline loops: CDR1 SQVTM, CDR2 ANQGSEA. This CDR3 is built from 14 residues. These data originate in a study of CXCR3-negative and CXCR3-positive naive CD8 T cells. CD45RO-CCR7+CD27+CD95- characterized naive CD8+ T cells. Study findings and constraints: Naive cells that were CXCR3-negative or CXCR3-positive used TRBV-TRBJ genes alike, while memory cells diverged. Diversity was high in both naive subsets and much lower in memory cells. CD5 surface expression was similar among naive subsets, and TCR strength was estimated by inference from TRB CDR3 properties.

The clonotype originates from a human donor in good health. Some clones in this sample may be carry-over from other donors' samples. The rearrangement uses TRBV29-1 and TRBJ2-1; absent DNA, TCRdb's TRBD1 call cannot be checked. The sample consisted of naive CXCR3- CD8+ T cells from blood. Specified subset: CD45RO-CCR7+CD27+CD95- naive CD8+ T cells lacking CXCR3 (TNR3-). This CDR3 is CSGGQGGPYNEQFF.